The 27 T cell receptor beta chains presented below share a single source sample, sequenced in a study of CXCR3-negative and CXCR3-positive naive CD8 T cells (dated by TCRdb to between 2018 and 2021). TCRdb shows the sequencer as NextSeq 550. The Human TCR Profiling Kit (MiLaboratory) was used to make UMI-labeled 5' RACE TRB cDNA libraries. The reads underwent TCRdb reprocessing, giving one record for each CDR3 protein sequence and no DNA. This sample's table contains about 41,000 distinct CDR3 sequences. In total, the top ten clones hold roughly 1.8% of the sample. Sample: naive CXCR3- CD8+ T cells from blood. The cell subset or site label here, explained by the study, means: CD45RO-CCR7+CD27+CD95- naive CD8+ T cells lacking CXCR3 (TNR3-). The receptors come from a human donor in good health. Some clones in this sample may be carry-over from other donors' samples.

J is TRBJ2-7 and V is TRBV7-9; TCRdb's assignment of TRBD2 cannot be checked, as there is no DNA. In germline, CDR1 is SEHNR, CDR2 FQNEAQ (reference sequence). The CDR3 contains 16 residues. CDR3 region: CASSSMDPGLSYEQYF.

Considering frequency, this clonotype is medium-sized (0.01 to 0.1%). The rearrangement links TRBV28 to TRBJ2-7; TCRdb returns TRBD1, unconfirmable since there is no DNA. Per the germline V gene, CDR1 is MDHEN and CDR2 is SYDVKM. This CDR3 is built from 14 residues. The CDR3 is CASTSTGGNYEQYF.

The CDR3 loop reads CASSFLGSETQYF. The chain links TRBV28 to TRBJ2-5. This CDR3 has 13 amino acids. From germline, CDR1 is MDHEN and CDR2 SYDVKM.

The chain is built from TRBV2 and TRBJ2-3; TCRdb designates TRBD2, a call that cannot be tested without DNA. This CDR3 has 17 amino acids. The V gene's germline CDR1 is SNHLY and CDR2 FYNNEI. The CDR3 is CASSYRTSGTSTDTQYF.

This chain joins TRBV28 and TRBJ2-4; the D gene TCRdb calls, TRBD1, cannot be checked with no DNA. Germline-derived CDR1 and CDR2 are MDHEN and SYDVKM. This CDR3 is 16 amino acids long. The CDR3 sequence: CASSFLGVGALDIQYF.

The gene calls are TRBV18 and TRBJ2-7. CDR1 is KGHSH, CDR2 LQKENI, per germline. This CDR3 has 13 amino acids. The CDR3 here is CASSPAQYYEQYF.

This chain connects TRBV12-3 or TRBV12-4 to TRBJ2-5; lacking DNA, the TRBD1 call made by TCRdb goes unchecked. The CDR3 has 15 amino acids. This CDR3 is CASSLNSVPQETQYF.

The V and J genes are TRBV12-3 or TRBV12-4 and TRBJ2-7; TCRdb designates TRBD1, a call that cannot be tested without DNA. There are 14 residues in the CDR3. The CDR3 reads CASRPQGGAEEQYF.

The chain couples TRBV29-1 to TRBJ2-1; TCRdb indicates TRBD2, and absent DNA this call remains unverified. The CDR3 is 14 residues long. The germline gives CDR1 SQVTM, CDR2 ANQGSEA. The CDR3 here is CSVEDWTSNNEQFF.

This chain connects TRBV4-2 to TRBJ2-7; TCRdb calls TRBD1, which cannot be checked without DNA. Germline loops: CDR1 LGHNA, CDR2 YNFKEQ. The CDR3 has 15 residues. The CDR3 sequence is CASSLNRDRVIEQYF.

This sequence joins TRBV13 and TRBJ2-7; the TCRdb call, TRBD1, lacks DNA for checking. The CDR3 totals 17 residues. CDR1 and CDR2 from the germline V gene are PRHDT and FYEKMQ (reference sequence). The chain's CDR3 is CASSLGAFTGKSHEQYF.

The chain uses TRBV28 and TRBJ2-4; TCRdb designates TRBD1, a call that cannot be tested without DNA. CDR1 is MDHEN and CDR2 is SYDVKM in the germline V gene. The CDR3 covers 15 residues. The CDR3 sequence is CASSPPTGIKNIQYF.

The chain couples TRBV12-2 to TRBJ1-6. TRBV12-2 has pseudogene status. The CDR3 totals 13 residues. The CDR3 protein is CASRLGGGSPLHF.

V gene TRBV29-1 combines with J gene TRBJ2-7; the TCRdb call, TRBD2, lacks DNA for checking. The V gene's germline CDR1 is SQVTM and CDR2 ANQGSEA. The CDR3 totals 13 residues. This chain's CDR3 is CSGWDGPSYEQYF.

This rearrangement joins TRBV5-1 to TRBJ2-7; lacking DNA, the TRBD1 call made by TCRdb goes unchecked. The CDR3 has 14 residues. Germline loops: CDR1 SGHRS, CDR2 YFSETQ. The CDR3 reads CASSLDQGFYEQYF.

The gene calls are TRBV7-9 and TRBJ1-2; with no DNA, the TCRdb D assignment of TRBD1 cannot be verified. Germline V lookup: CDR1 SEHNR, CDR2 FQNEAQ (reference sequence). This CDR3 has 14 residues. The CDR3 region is CASSSTGIHYGYTF.

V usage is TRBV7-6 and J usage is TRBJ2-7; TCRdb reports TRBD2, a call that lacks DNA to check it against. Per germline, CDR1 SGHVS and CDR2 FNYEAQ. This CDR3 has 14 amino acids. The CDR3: CASSPGTRHYEQYF.

The CDR3 protein is CASSYAASGREIYNEQFF. The rearrangement links TRBV6-2 or TRBV6-3 to TRBJ2-1; TCRdb indicates TRBD2, and absent DNA this call remains unverified. There are 18 residues in the CDR3. Germline CDR1 reads MNHEY; CDR2 reads SVGEGT.

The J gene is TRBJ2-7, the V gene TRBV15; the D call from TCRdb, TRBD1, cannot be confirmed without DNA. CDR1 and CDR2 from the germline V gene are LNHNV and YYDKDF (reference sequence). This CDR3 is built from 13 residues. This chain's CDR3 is CATSSRTAYEQYF.

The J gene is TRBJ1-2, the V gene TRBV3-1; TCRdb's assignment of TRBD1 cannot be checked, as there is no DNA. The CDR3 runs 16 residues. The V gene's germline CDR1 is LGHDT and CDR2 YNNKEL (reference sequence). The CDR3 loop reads CASSPPLFESGYGYTF.

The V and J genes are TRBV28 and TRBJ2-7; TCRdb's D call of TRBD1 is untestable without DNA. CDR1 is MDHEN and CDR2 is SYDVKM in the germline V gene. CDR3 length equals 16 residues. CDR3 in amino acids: CASSPPTGQGYSEQYF.

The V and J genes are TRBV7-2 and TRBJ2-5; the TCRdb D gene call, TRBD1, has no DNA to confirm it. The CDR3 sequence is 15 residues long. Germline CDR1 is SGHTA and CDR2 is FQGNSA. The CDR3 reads CASSLAGGQGETQYF.

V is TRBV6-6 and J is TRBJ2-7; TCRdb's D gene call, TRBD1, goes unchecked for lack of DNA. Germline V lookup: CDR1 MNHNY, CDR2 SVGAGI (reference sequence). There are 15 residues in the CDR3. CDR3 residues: CASSYYRSGGYEQYF.

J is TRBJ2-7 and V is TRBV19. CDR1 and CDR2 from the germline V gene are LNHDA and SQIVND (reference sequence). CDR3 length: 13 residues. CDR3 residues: CASSINKVDEQYF.

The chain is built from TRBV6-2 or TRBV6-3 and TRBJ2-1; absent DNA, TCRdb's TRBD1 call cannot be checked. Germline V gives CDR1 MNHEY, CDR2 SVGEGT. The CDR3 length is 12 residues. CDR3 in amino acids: CAGGERYNEQFF.

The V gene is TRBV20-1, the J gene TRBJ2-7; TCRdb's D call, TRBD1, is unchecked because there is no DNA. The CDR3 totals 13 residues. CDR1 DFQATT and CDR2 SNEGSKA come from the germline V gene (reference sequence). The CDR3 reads CSVNTGVGYEQYF.

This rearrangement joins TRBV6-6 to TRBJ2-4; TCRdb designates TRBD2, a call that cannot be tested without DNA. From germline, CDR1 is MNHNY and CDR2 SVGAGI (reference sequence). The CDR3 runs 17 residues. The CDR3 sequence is CASSYSWAGDDQNIQYF.